Presented here are 4 T cell receptor beta chains from one specimen sequenced in a study of siplizumab effects on memory and regulatory T cells. In the mixed lymphocyte reaction, cells were cocultured for around six days at 37°C. These receptors' targets are unknown. The table came from immunoSEQ multiplex PCR; TCRdb's copy has only in-frame clones and leaves some out. Of 15,000 to 20,000 clones in the sample, 44% were seen once. Sequenced: CFSE-low (dividing) CD4+ T cells sorted from an allogeneic mixed lymphocyte reaction. These receptors all stem from a human donor in good health; the cells came from an allogeneic mixed lymphocyte reaction. Some clones in this sample may be carry-over from other donors' samples.

The chain combines TRBV30 with TRBJ1-2; TRBD1 agrees at 9 bases. Germline V gene data show CDR1 as GTSNPN and CDR2 as SVGIG (reference sequence). The junction had 6 bases not matched to a gene; V was cut back by 2 bases and J by 8 bases. This CDR3 comprises 13 residues. The CDR3 here is CAWSNRGQGGYTF. The CDR3 bases are TGTGCCTGGAGTAACAGGGGGCAAGGGGGCTACACCTTC.

This clone has more than one count but fewer than ten. The chain links TRBV5-1 to TRBJ1-3, with 7 bases lining up with TRBD1. Germline V CDR1 and CDR2: SGHRS, YFSETQ. The V gene end was trimmed by 0 bases and the J gene end by 4 bases; junction bases not matched to a gene: 7. The CDR3 has 16 residues. This CDR3 is CASSLAGGQWGNTIYF. DNA of the CDR3: TGCGCCAGCAGCTTGGCCGGGGGACAGTGGGGAAACACCATATATTTT.

The V call is TRBV11-1, the J call TRBJ2-7; a possible D gene is TRBD1 (6 bases). The V end was cut by 4 bases, the J end by 1 base, with 11 bases between. The CDR3 spans 14 residues. The V gene's germline CDR1 is SGHAT and CDR2 FQDESV (reference sequence). The DNA for the CDR3 is TGTGCCAGCAGCTATTACAGGGCGTCCTACGAGCAGTACTTC. It is translated as CASSYYRASYEQYF.

The chain recombines TRBV5-1 with TRBJ2-2; 7 bases are shared with TRBD1. The CDR3 consists of 16 residues. The junction had 9 bases not matched to a gene; V was cut back by 4 bases and J by 3 bases. Per the germline V gene, CDR1 is SGHRS and CDR2 is YFSETQ. The CDR3 spells CASSPPGGIDTGELFF. In DNA form, the CDR3 reads TGCGCCAGCAGCCCGCCAGGGGGTATAGACACCGGGGAGCTGTTTTTT.